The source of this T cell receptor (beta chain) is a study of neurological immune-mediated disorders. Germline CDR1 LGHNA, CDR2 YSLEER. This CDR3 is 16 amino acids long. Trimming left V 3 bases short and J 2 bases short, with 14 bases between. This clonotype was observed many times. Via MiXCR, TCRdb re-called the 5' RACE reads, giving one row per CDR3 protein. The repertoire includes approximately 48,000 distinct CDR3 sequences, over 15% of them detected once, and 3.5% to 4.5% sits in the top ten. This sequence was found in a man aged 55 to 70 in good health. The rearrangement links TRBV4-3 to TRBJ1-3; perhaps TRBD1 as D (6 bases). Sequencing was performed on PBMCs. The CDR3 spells CASSQQTRGPGNTIYF. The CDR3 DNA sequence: TGCGCCAGCAGCCAGCAGACCAGGGGCCCTGGAAACACCATATATTTT.